This record looks at one T cell receptor beta chain sequence and its context. Germline assignment: CDR1 LGHNA and CDR2 YNFKEQ. V gave up 0 bases and J gave up 0 bases, with 5 bases separating them. CDR3 size: 14 residues. The data belong to a study of blood T cell repertoires in COVID-19. The wider study: PBMCs, B-cell-depleted T cells, or T cells provided the cDNA or gDNA that made up the material.

Produced via immunoSEQ multiplex PCR; TCRdb's table is partial and in-frame only. The sample has some 330,000 clones; roughly four fifths are singletons. The sample comprised PBMCs or T cells enriched from blood (not recorded which). The origin of this receptor is a woman aged 45-65 years who had recovered from COVID-19. The rearrangement uses TRBV4-2 and TRBJ1-1; no reliable D call. CDR3 sequence: CASSQDPLNTEAFF. In nucleotides, the CDR3 is TGTGCCAGCAGCCAAGATCCTTTGAACACTGAAGCTTTCTTT.